The next 14 T cell receptor beta chains were all read from a single sample in a study of cytomegalovirus exposure and HLA in healthy donors. The PCR contained 60 Vbeta and 13 Jbeta primers. Some clones are missing from TCRdb's copy, which holds only in-frame ones; the method was immunoSEQ multiplex PCR. The sample consists of 150,000 to 200,000 clones, more than 65% of them appearing once. Sequencing was done on a sample of PBMCs. The receptors stem from a woman under 40 in good health and CMV-seronegative.

The chain employs TRBV7-3 and TRBJ1-2; 7 nucleotides align to TRBD1. The CDR3 loop spans 16 amino acids. The germline CDR1 and CDR2 sequences are SGHTA and FQGTGA. J was trimmed by 4 bases and V by 5 bases; bases with no gene match: 13. CDR3 in amino acids: CASSPGQRSGTYGYTF. The CDR3 DNA follows: TGTGCCAGCAGCCCGGGACAGCGTTCTGGGACCTATGGCTACACCTTC. The whole variable domain, filled in from reference TRBV7-3 and TRBJ1-2, reads GAGVSQTPSNKVTEKGKYVELRCDPISGHTALYWYRQSLGQGPEFLIYFQGTGAADDSGLPNDRFFAVRPEGSVSTLKIQRTERGDSAVYLCASSPGQRSGTYGYTFGSGTRLTVV.

About this clone: One end of the junction does not line up with germline, which may come from a read error. The chain has TRBV5-6 and TRBJ2-5, with TRBD1 identical over 10 bases. Germline CDR1 SGHDT, CDR2 YYEEEE. CDR3 size: 19 residues. CDR3 region: CASRLAPRQGALYQETQYF. CDR3 in DNA: TGTGCCAGCAGATTGGCACCAAGACAGGGGGCCCTGTACCAAGAGACCCAGTACTTC.

The genes are TRBV7-9 and TRBJ1-1; tentatively, D is TRBD1 (6 bases). From germline, CDR1 is SEHNR and CDR2 FQNEAQ (reference sequence). Trimming left V 5 bases short and J 2 bases short, with 15 bases between. The CDR3 is 15 amino acids. The CDR3 sequence is CASSHRQAVNTEAFF. The DNA for the CDR3 is TGTGCCAGCAGCCACCGACAGGCCGTTAACACTGAAGCTTTCTTT.

This clone was recorded once. The chain employs TRBV19 and TRBJ1-2, with D maybe TRBD1 (6 bases). Germline CDR1 reads LNHDA; CDR2 reads SQIVND (reference sequence). Between the trimmed V and J ends, which lost 1 base and 6 bases, there was a span of 15 bases. The CDR3 has 15 residues. This CDR3 is CASSIVLQGFNGYTF. The CDR3 coding sequence is TGTGCCAGTAGTATAGTCCTACAGGGTTTCAATGGCTACACCTTC.

This clone has only one observation. This rearrangement joins TRBV28 to TRBJ2-5, with TRBD2 matching 7 bases. CDR3 length: 16 amino acids. V was pared by 4 bases and J by 2 bases, with 10 bases of the junction left unmatched. Germline V gene data show CDR1 as MDHEN and CDR2 as SYDVKM. The CDR3 reads CASSSTLEREQETQYF. The DNA for the CDR3 is TGTGCCAGCAGTTCAACTCTCGAGCGGGAACAAGAGACCCAGTACTTC.

The chain employs TRBV4-2 and TRBJ2-7; 7 bases are a match to TRBD1. Germline loops: CDR1 LGHNA, CDR2 YNFKEQ. This CDR3 region has 15 residues. Trimming cost V 3 bases and J 4 bases; bases outside gene matches: 9. CDR3 loop: CASSHLEGGKYEQYF. CDR3 sequence (DNA): TGTGCCAGCAGCCACCTCGAAGGGGGCAAATACGAGCAGTACTTC.

The chain carries TRBV5-4 and TRBJ2-3, with a possible D match to TRBD2 (6 bases). CDR3 size: 14 residues. V shed 0 bases and J shed 4 bases, with 9 bases lying between them. Per germline, CDR1 SGHNT and CDR2 YYREEE (reference sequence). The DNA of the CDR3 is TGTGCCAGCAGCTTGGTACTAGCCCCAGATACGCAGTATTTT. Translated: CASSLVLAPDTQYF.

V and J are TRBV5-4 and TRBJ2-5, with 7 bases matching TRBD1. V lost 1 base to trimming and J lost 5 bases; unmatched junction nucleotides: 8. Germline V lookup: CDR1 SGHNT, CDR2 YYREEE (reference sequence). The CDR3 contains 15 residues. CDR3 amino acids: CASSLTQGDTETQYF. In nucleotides, the CDR3 is TGTGCCAGCAGCTTGACTCAGGGGGATACCGAGACCCAGTACTTC. The entire variable domain, with the rest obtained from reference TRBV5-4 and TRBJ2-5, is as follows: ETGVTQSPTHLIKTRGQQVTLRCSSQSGHNTVSWYQQALGQGPQFIFQYYREEENGRGNFPPRFSGLQFPNYSSELNVNALELDDSALYLCASSLTQGDTETQYFGPGTRLLVL.

This clone was observed once. CDR3 bases: TGTGCCAGTTCCCTTGACACCCCGAACACTGAAGCTTTCTTT. As protein: CASSLDTPNTEAFF. This chain links TRBV19 with TRBJ1-1; D gene ambiguous. V lost 8 bases and J 1 base, leaving 14 bases between the germline ends. This CDR3 contains 14 residues. CDR1 LNHDA and CDR2 SQIVND come from the germline V gene (reference sequence).

This clone has a single count. CDR3 DNA: TGCAGCGTTGTACAGGGGGGGTCCTATGGCTACACCTTC. Encoded protein: CSVVQGGSYGYTF. This rearrangement joins TRBV29-1 to TRBJ1-2; 8 bases match TRBD1. The CDR3 has 13 amino acids. CDR1 is SQVTM, CDR2 ANQGSEA, per germline. After removal of 4 bases from V and 4 bases from J, the junction contained 5 bases not matched to a gene. Full variable domain (rest looked up from reference TRBV29-1 and TRBJ1-2): SAVISQKPSRDICQRGTSLTIQCQVDSQVTMMFWYRQQPGQSLTLIATANQGSEATYESGFVIDKFPISRPNLTFSTLTVSNMSPEDSSIYLCSVVQGGSYGYTFGSGTRLTVV.

V is TRBV9 and J is TRBJ1-2, with 7 bases matching TRBD1. Germline values: CDR1 SGDLS, CDR2 YYNGEE. V was pared by 4 bases and J by 0 bases, with 6 bases of the junction left unmatched. The CDR3 covers 15 residues. The CDR3 DNA follows: TGTGCCAGCAGCTTTAGGGGACAGCCTAACTATGGCTACACCTTC. It translates to CASSFRGQPNYGYTF.

The V call is TRBV7-2, the J call TRBJ1-2; TRBD1 matches at 9 bases. Looked up from germline, CDR1 is SGHTA and CDR2 is FQGNSA. The CDR3 runs 15 residues. V trimming: 7 bases; J trimming: 4 bases; junction bases outside the gene matches: 10. The CDR3 loop reads CASTVDRGASYGYTF. The DNA of the CDR3 is TGTGCCAGCACCGTGGACAGGGGAGCCTCCTATGGCTACACCTTC.

The chain employs TRBV6-4 and TRBJ1-6; D possibly corresponds to TRBD1 (5 bases). Trimming stripped 11 bases from V and 7 bases from J, with 18 bases between. Germline CDR1 reads MRHNA; CDR2 reads SNTAGT. This CDR3 comprises 14 residues. CDR3 sequence (DNA): TGTGCCCAGCGGGGGGGGGTCAGAAATTCACCCCTCCACTTT. Its translation is CAQRGGVRNSPLHF.

The CDR3 coding sequence is TGCGCCAGCACCGGGACAGGGGGCGCGGAGACCCAGTACTTC. Amino acid sequence: CASTGTGGAETQYF. This chain uses TRBV5-1 with TRBJ2-5; 12 bases are a match to TRBD1. CDR3 size: 14 residues. CDR1 is SGHRS, CDR2 YFSETQ, per germline. Trimming cost V 6 bases and J 5 bases; bases outside gene matches: 5.